A selection of T cell receptor beta chains follows, all from one sample in a study of blood T cells in healthy people across ages. TCRdb re-called the 5' RACE reads through MiXCR, storing one row per CDR3 protein. The data contain roughly 1,700,000 distinct CDR3 sequences, roughly 28% of them singletons. Sample: blood. These receptors were obtained from a woman in her twenties or thirties in good health. Both conserved end residues are part of each CDR3. Fields, in order: V gene, clone size, CDR3 protein. Expanded clones get a size class; other rows say once, few or many, or leave the size out.

v_call: TRBV7-2
clone_size: many
cdr3_aa: CASSLDPRETQYF

v_call: TRBV10-3
clone_size: -
cdr3_aa: CAIRESRGPEQYF

v_call: TRBV29-1
clone_size: many
cdr3_aa: CSVELSHSGAYEQYF

v_call: TRBV9
clone_size: -
cdr3_aa: CAGSGSSGRDSEQYF

v_call: TRBV20-1
clone_size: few
cdr3_aa: CSAPQTSGGSYEQYF

v_call: TRBV20-1
clone_size: -
cdr3_aa: CSARINGGGDEQFF

v_call: TRBV7-9
clone_size: many
cdr3_aa: CASSSRTGKVHNEQFF

v_call: TRBV20-1
clone_size: few
cdr3_aa: CSAYSGRGTDTQYF

v_call: TRBV6-5
clone_size: -
cdr3_aa: CASSYSWETGTDTQYF

v_call: TRBV28
clone_size: few
cdr3_aa: CASSSSGLFYEQYF

v_call: TRBV11-2
clone_size: -
cdr3_aa: CASSPGLAAQQFF

v_call: TRBV10-2
clone_size: -
cdr3_aa: CASSESGLVNTEAFF

v_call: TRBV6-2/TRBV6-3
clone_size: -
cdr3_aa: CASSYGVGGEAFF

v_call: TRBV18
clone_size: few
cdr3_aa: CASSPGVRQETQYF

v_call: TRBV7-9
clone_size: -
cdr3_aa: CANSSGETQYF

v_call: TRBV11-2
clone_size: -
cdr3_aa: CASSLAAGEGSEQFF

v_call: TRBV5-1
clone_size: -
cdr3_aa: CASRLEGEQFF

v_call: TRBV20-1
clone_size: -
cdr3_aa: CSARDSAVVAQAKNIQYF

v_call: TRBV6-5
clone_size: many
cdr3_aa: CASSRGVRTTGTYEQYF

v_call: TRBV3-1
clone_size: few
cdr3_aa: CASSQNKRGYTF

v_call: TRBV6-5
clone_size: -
cdr3_aa: CASSYSMGWGQGLPGRDTEAFF

v_call: TRBV4-1
clone_size: few
cdr3_aa: CASSQDLSGAYEQYF

v_call: TRBV5-5
clone_size: -
cdr3_aa: CASSLVPAGAYNEQYF